The source of this T cell receptor (beta chain) is a study of identical twins. The sample holds many counts of this clonotype. Its target is unknown. TCRdb processed the 5' RACE reads anew with MiXCR; each CDR3 protein has one entry. The sample lists approximately 590,000 distinct CDR3 sequences, 9.5% to 10% occurring once. No donor was unhealthy or non-Caucasian. General observations from the study: In zero-insertion analyses, partial confounding could arise from invariant MAIT and iNKT cells. There was an excess of low generation probability in the out-of-frame alpha sequences that twins shared. In cord blood, abundant beta clonotypes had fewer insertions; memory showed no trend.

Looked up from germline, CDR1 is SGHVS and CDR2 is FNYEAQ. The CDR3 consists of 13 residues. The V gene end was trimmed by 6 bases and the J gene end by 10 bases; junction bases not matched to a gene: 9. The same sample was also used in a study of yellow fever vaccine responses in identical twins.

The J gene is TRBJ1-1, the V gene TRBV7-6; 9 nucleotides line up with TRBD1. Sequencing input: PBMCs. This receptor was identified in a woman aged 18-29 years in good health. In DNA form, the CDR3 reads TGTGCCAGCAGTCGGAACAGGGGGCGGGCAGCTTTCTTT. Translation: CASSRNRGRAAFF. The complete variable domain, with remaining parts taken from reference TRBV7-6 and TRBJ1-1, reads GAGVSQSPRYKVTKRGQDVALRCDPISGHVSLYWYRQALGQGPEFLTYFNYEAQQDKSGLPNDRFSAERPEGSISTLTIQRTEQRDSAMYRCASSRNRGRAAFFGQGTRLTVV.